These 3 T cell receptor beta chains originate from one sample sequenced in a study of T cells in Graves' hyperthyroidism and ophthalmopathy. RNA transcripts were the template for amplifying TCR beta CDR3 regions. TCR CDR3 underwent first-round RT-PCR with the HTBI primer set. TCRdb re-called the multiplex PCR reads with MiXCR, one entry per CDR3 protein. Counted here are some 500,000 distinct CDR3 sequences, around 14% occurring once; the ten biggest clones make up less than 20%. The sample consisted of blood. The receptors were sampled from a woman under 30 with Graves' hyperthyroidism.

The chain couples TRBV5-6 to TRBJ1-2; D is possibly TRBD1 (5 bases). Trimming cost V 7 bases and J 5 bases, with 18 bases left between them. The germline V gene encodes CDR1 SGHDT and CDR2 YYEEEE. The CDR3 has 14 amino acids. The CDR3 DNA follows: TGTGCCAGCGTAAAATGGGACCGGATATATGGCTACACCTTC. Translating it yields CASVKWDRIYGYTF.

The chain combines TRBV29-1 with TRBJ1-2; D ambiguous. Germline V gene sequence: CDR1 SQVTM, CDR2 ANQGSEA. Trimming pared 5 bases from V and 7 bases from J, leaving 17 bases between. This CDR3 contains 13 residues. This CDR3 is CSVSNPGGRGYTF. CDR3 sequence (DNA): TGCAGCGTTTCGAACCCCGGTGGTCGTGGCTACACCTTC.

In its sample, this clonotype was seen many times. The rearrangement joins TRBV11-3 to TRBJ2-1; TRBD2 might be the D (6 bases). CDR3 length: 15 residues. Germline CDR1 reads SGHNT; CDR2 reads YENEEA. V lost 0 bases to trimming and J lost 5 bases, with 11 bases between them. The CDR3 spells CASSLDGTSHNEQFF. CDR3 nucleotide sequence: TGTGCCAGCAGCTTAGATGGGACTTCCCACAATGAGCAGTTCTTC.